This is a list of T cell receptor beta chains from one sample in a study of T cells after yellow fever vaccination. In TCRdb, the 5' RACE reads were re-called with MiXCR into one record per CDR3 protein. The table lists fewer than 350,000 distinct CDR3 sequences, roughly 4% of them singletons, with about 20% in the top ten. The input for sequencing was PBMCs, taken on the day of the yellow fever booster vaccination. Every receptor here comes from a man between 18 and 35 years old who received the YFV17D yellow fever vaccine. The CDR3 runs from the conserved cysteine through the conserved F or W. Fields, in order: CDR3 protein, CDR3 DNA, J gene, D gene, V gene, clone size. The D gene is left open where the match is weak. Clone size is shown for a subset of rows, as once, few, many or a class of expanded clone.

cdr3_aa: CASSYSQDSPLHF; cdr3_nt: TGTGCCAGCAGTTACTCGCAAGACTCACCCCTCCACTTT; j_call: TRBJ1-6; d_call: .; v_call: TRBV6-5; clone_size: few
cdr3_aa: CSARERGDSNQPQHF; cdr3_nt: TGCAGTGCTAGAGAGCGAGGGGATAGCAATCAGCCCCAGCATTTT; j_call: TRBJ1-5; d_call: .; v_call: TRBV20-1; clone_size: many
cdr3_aa: CATALMVRNTEAFF; cdr3_nt: TGTGCCACCGCGTTAATGGTACGAAACACTGAAGCTTTCTTT; j_call: TRBJ1-1; d_call: .; v_call: TRBV14; clone_size: many
cdr3_aa: CATPQPQHF; cdr3_nt: TGTGCCACGCCTCAGCCCCAGCATTTT; j_call: TRBJ1-5; d_call: .; v_call: TRBV24-1; clone_size: few
cdr3_aa: CSVSRYTGELFF; cdr3_nt: TGCAGCGTTTCCCGATACACCGGGGAGCTGTTTTTT; j_call: TRBJ2-2; d_call: .; v_call: TRBV29-1; clone_size: few
cdr3_aa: CASSLHQTGETQYF; cdr3_nt: TGCGCCAGCAGCTTGCACCAAACTGGGGAGACCCAGTACTTC; j_call: TRBJ2-5; d_call: .; v_call: TRBV5-1; clone_size: few
cdr3_aa: CASSQEAGGPDTQYF; cdr3_nt: TGTGCCAGCAGCCAAGAAGCGGGGGGGCCAGATACGCAGTATTTT; j_call: TRBJ2-3; d_call: TRBD2; v_call: TRBV4-2; clone_size: many
cdr3_aa: CASSLGVGELFF; cdr3_nt: TGTGCCAGCAGCTTGGGGGTCGGGGAGCTGTTTTTT; j_call: TRBJ2-2; d_call: .; v_call: TRBV12-3/TRBV12-4; clone_size: many
cdr3_aa: CSSTYNEKLFF; cdr3_nt: TGCAGCTCAACGTATAATGAAAAACTGTTTTTT; j_call: TRBJ1-4; d_call: .; v_call: TRBV29-1; clone_size: .
cdr3_aa: CASSVKGDGSPLHF; cdr3_nt: TGTGCCAGCAGCGTAAAAGGGGATGGGTCACCCCTCCACTTT; j_call: TRBJ1-6; d_call: .; v_call: TRBV9; clone_size: .
cdr3_aa: CASSRERNEQFF; cdr3_nt: TGTGCCAGCAGCCGCGAAAGGAATGAGCAGTTCTTC; j_call: TRBJ2-1; d_call: .; v_call: TRBV7-2; clone_size: many
cdr3_aa: CASSLQGTNQETQYF; cdr3_nt: TGTGCCAGCAGCTTGCAGGGGACCAACCAAGAGACCCAGTACTTC; j_call: TRBJ2-5; d_call: .; v_call: TRBV7-3; clone_size: few
cdr3_aa: CASSGRQGVSEQYF; cdr3_nt: TGCGCCAGCAGCGGGAGACAGGGGGTCTCCGAGCAGTACTTC; j_call: TRBJ2-7; d_call: TRBD1; v_call: TRBV5-1; clone_size: few
cdr3_aa: CSATSTRFLKPQHF; cdr3_nt: TGCAGTGCGACTTCGACACGGTTTTTGAAGCCCCAGCATTTT; j_call: TRBJ1-5; d_call: .; v_call: TRBV20-1; clone_size: few